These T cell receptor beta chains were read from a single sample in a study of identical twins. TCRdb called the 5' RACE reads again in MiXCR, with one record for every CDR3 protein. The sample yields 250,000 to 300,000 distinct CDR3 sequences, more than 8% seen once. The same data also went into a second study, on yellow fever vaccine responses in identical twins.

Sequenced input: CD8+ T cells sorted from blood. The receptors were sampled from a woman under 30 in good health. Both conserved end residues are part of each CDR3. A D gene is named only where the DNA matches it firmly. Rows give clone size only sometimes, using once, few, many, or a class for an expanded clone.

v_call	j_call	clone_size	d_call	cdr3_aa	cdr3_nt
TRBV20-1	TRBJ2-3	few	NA	CSARSRDGGTDTQYF	TGCAGTGCTAGAAGCCGGGACGGGGGCACAGATACGCAGTATTTT
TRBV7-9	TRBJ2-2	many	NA	CASIAVNTGELFF	TGTGCCAGCATTGCAGTTAACACCGGGGAGCTGTTTTTT
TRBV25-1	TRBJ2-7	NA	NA	CASSDPSGEQYF	TGTGCCAGCAGTGATCCTTCGGGGGAGCAGTACTTC
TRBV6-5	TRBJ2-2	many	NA	CASSLQGALAGEGTGELFF	TGTGCCAGCAGTTTACAGGGGGCCCTAGCGGGAGAAGGCACCGGGGAGCTGTTTTTT
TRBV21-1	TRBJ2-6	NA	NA	CASSHPTKAGANVLTF	TGTGCCAGCAGCCACCCGACAAAGGCTGGGGCCAACGTCCTGACTTTC
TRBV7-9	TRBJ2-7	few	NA	CASSPTGTPEQYF	TGTGCCAGCAGCCCTACCGGGACGCCCGAGCAGTACTTC
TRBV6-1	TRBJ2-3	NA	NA	CASSANTPEGVTDTQYF	TGTGCCAGCAGTGCAAACACCCCAGAGGGGGTGACAGATACGCAGTATTTT
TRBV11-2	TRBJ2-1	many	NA	CASSLVASSYNEQFF	TGTGCCAGCAGCTTAGTGGCCAGTTCCTACAATGAGCAGTTCTTC
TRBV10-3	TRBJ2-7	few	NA	CATAKLLSELDAYEQYF	TGTGCCACCGCCAAACTTTTATCGGAGTTAGATGCCTACGAGCAGTACTTC
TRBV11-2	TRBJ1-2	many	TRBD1	CASSLFTPDRGNYGYTF	TGTGCCAGCAGCTTATTTACCCCGGACAGGGGTAACTATGGCTACACCTTC
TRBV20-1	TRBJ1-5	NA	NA	CSAADSVTGQPQHF	TGCAGTGCTGCAGACAGCGTAACGGGGCAGCCCCAGCATTTT
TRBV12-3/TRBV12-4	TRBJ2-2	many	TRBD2	CASRLLAVRTGELFF	TGTGCCAGCAGACTACTAGCGGTGCGCACCGGGGAGCTGTTTTTT
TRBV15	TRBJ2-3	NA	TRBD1	CATSRDLQGQGLGDTQYF	TGTGCCACCAGCAGAGACCTCCAAGGACAGGGCTTGGGAGATACGCAGTATTTT
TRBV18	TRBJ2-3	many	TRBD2	CASSPLAGEHTDTQYF	TGTGCCAGCTCACCACTAGCGGGCGAACACACAGATACGCAGTATTTT
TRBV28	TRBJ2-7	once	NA	CASSSIQFGEQYF	TGTGCCAGCAGTTCAATTCAATTTGGAGAGCAGTACTTC
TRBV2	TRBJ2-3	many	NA	CASSAQVDRTDTQYF	TGTGCCAGCAGTGCTCAGGTAGACCGCACAGATACGCAGTATTTT
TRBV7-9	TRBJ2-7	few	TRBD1	CASSLALGQGAYEQYF	TGTGCCAGCAGCTTAGCGCTCGGGCAGGGGGCCTACGAGCAGTACTTC
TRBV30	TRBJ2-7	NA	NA	CAWSGELGRSYEQYF	TGTGCCTGGAGTGGGGAGTTAGGTCGTTCCTACGAGCAGTACTTC
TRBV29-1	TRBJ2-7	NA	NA	CSVEAGSGYEQYF	TGCAGCGTTGAGGCAGGGTCGGGGTACGAGCAGTACTTC
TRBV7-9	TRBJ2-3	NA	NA	CASSPTWEDTQYF	TGTGCCAGCAGCCCTACATGGGAAGATACGCAGTATTTT
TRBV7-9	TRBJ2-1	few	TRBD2	CASSFPGTSVDEQFF	TGTGCCAGCAGCTTCCCCGGGACTAGCGTCGATGAGCAGTTCTTC
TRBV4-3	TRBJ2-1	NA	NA	CASSQDGGRDEQFF	TGCGCCAGCAGCCAAGACGGGGGGCGAGATGAGCAGTTCTTC
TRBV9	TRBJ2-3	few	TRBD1	CASSVAGGQGSDTQYF	TGTGCCAGCAGCGTAGCAGGAGGACAGGGTTCAGATACGCAGTATTTT
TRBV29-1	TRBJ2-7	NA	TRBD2	CSVEVSGSGEQYF	TGCAGCGTTGAAGTTAGCGGGAGTGGCGAGCAGTACTTC
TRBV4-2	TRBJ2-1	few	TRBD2	CASSQPGLADEQFF	TGTGCCAGCAGCCAGCCGGGACTAGCCGATGAGCAGTTCTTC
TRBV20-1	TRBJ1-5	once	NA	CSARDREFQPQHF	TGCAGTGCTAGGGACCGGGAGTTTCAGCCCCAGCATTTT
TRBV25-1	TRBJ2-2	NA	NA	CASSELWGPNTGELFF	TGTGCCAGCAGTGAATTATGGGGCCCGAACACCGGGGAGCTGTTTTTT
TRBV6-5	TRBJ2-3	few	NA	CASSYGGAPDTQYF	TGTGCCAGCAGTTACGGGGGGGCTCCAGATACGCAGTATTTT
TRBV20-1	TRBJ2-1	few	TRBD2	CSARELAGFYNEQFF	TGCAGTGCTAGAGAGTTAGCGGGGTTCTACAATGAGCAGTTCTTC
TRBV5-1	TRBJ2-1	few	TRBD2	CASTFLGLAVAPDYNEQFF	TGCGCCAGCACCTTTTTAGGCCTAGCGGTTGCGCCGGACTACAATGAGCAGTTCTTC
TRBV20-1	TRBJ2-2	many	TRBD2	CSARDILAGGGGETGELFF	TGCAGTGCTAGAGATATACTAGCGGGGGGCGGCGGTGAGACCGGGGAGCTGTTTTTT
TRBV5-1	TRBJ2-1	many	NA	CASSPPVENEQFF	TGCGCCAGCAGCCCGCCGGTGGAGAATGAGCAGTTCTTC
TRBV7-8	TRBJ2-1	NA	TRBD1	CASSKEDRETYNEQFF	TGTGCCAGCAGCAAAGAGGACAGGGAGACCTACAATGAGCAGTTCTTC
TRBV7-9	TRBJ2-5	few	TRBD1	CASSRDRGGETQYF	TGTGCCAGCAGCCGGGACAGGGGAGGGGAGACCCAGTACTTC
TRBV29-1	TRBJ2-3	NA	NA	CSVELGEADTQYF	TGCAGCGTTGAATTGGGTGAGGCAGATACGCAGTATTTT
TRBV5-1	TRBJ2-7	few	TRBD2	CASSLKAGDLYSYEQYF	TGCGCCAGCAGCTTGAAGGCGGGGGACCTATATTCCTACGAGCAGTACTTC